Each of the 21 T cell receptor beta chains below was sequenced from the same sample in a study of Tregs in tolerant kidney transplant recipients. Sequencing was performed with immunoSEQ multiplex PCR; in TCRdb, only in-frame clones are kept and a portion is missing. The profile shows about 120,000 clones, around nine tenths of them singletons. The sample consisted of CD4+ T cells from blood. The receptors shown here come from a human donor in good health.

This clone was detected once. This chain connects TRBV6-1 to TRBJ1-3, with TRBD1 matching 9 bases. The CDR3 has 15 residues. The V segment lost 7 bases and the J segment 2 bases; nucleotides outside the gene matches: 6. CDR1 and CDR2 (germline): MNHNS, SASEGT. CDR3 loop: CASIRTGEAGNTIYF. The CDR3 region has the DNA TGTGCCAGCATTAGGACAGGGGAGGCTGGAAACACCATATATTTT.

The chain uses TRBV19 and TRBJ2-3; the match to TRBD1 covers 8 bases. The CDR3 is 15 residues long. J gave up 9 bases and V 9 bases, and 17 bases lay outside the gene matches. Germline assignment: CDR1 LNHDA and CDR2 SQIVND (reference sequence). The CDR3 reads CASRPGGSALATQYF. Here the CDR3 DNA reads TGTGCCAGCAGACCAGGGGGCTCCGCTCTCGCCACGCAGTATTTT.

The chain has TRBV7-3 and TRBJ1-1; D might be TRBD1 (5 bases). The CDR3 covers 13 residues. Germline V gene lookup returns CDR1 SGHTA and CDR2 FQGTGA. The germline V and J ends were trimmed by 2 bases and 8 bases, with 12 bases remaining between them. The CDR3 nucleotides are TGTGCCAGCAGCTTAGGCAGGGAGTCGGAAGCTTTCTTT. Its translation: CASSLGRESEAFF.

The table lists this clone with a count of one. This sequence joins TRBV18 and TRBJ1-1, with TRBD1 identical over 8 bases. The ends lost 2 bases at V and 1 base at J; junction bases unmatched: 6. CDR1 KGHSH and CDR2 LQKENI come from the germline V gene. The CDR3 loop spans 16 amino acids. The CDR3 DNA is TGTGCCAGCTCACCAGCGAGGACAGGGCCGAACACTGAAGCTTTCTTT. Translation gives CASSPARTGPNTEAFF.

The DNA of the CDR3 is TGTGCCAGCTCACCACCACTACTAGCGGGGGGCTGGGAGACCCAGTACTTC. Protein sequence: CASSPPLLAGGWETQYF. The gene calls are TRBV18 and TRBJ2-5; 12 nucleotides match TRBD2. The V gene's germline CDR1 is KGHSH and CDR2 LQKENI. With 0 bases clipped from V and 5 bases from J, the junction kept 7 bases outside the gene matches. The CDR3 runs 17 residues.

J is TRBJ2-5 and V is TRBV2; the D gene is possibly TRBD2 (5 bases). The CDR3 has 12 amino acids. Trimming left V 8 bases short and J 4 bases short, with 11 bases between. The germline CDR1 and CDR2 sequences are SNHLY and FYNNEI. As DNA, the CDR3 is TGTGCCAGCGACTACTCTCGAGAGACCCAGTACTTC. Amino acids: CASDYSRETQYF.

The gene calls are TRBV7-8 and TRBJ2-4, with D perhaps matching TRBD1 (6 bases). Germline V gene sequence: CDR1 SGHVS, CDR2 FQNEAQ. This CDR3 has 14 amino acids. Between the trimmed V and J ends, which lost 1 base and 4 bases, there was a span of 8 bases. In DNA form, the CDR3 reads TGTGCCAGCAGCTTAGTACAGGGTAAAAACATTCAGTACTTC. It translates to CASSLVQGKNIQYF.

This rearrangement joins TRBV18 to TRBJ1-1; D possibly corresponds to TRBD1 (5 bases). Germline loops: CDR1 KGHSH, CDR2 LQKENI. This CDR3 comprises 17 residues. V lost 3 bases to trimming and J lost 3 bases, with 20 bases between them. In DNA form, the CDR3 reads TGTGCCAGCTCACCTTCTCGGAGGGGATTGTCGGACACTGAAGCTTTCTTT. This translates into CASSPSRRGLSDTEAFF. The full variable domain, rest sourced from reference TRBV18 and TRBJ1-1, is NAGVMQNPRHLVRRRGQEARLRCSPMKGHSHVYWYRQLPEEGLKFMVYLQKENIIDESGMPKERFSAEFPKEGPSILRIQQVVRGDSAAYFCASSPSRRGLSDTEAFFGQGTRLTVV.

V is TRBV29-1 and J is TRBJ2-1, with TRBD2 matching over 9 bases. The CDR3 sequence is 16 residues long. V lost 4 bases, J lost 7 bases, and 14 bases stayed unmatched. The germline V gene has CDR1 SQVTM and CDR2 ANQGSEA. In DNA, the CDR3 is TGCAGCGTTGCAGTTGCGGGGGGGCTAGTTGGGAATGAGCAGTTCTTC. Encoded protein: CSVAVAGGLVGNEQFF.

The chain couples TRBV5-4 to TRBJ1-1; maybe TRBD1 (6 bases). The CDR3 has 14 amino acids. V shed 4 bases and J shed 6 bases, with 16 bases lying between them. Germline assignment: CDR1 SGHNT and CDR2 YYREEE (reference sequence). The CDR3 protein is CASSHRDPGAEAFF. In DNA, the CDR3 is TGTGCCAGCAGCCACAGGGACCCCGGCGCTGAAGCTTTCTTT.

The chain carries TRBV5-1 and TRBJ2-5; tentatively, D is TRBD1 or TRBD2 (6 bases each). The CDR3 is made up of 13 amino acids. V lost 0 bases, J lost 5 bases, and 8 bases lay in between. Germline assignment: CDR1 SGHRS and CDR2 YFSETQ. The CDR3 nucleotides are TGCGCCAGCAGCTTGGTAGGGGGGGAGACCCAGTACTTC. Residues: CASSLVGGETQYF. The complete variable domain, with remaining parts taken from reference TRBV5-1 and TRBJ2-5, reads KAGVTQTPRYLIKTRGQQVTLSCSPISGHRSVSWYQQTPGQGLQFLFEYFSETQRNKGNFPGRFSGRQFSNSRSEMNVSTLELGDSALYLCASSLVGGETQYFGPGTRLLVL.

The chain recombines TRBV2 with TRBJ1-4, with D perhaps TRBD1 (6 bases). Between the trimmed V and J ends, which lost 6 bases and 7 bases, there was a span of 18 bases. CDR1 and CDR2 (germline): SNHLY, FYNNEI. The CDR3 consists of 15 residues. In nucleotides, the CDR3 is TGTGCCAGCAGGAGTAGGGGGATTATGGGTGAAAAACTGTTTTTT. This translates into CASRSRGIMGEKLFF.

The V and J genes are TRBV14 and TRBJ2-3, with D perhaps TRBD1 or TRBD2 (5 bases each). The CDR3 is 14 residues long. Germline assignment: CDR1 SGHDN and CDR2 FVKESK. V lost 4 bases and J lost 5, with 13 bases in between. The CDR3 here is CASSLGRKKDTQYF. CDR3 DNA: TGTGCCAGCAGCCTGGGACGAAAAAAAGATACGCAGTATTTT.

The CDR3 nucleotides read TGTGCCAGCAGCTTTAGGCCCCTCAATGAGCAGTTCTTC. It specifies CASSFRPLNEQFF. The V call is TRBV5-6, the J call TRBJ2-1; D not certain. Germline V lookup: CDR1 SGHDT, CDR2 YYEEEE. V lost 2 bases and J lost 6, with 9 bases in between. The CDR3 is 13 amino acids.

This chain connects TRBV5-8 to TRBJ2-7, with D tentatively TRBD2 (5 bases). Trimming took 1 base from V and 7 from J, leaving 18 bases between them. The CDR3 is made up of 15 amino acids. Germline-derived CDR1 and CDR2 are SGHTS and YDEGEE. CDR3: CASSLMRGSGYEQYF. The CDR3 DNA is TGTGCCAGCAGCTTGATGCGCGGGTCCGGTTATGAGCAGTACTTC.

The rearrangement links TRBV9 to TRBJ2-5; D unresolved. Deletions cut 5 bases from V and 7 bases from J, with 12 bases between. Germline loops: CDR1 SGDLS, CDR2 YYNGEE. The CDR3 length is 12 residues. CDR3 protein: CASSAMRGTQYF. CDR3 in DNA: TGTGCCAGCAGTGCGATGCGTGGGACCCAGTACTTC.

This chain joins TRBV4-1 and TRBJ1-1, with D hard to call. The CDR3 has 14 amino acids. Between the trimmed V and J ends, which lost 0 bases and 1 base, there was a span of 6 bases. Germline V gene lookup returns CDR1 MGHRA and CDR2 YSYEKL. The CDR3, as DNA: TGCGCCAGCAGCCAAGATATGTCGAACACTGAAGCTTTCTTT. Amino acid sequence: CASSQDMSNTEAFF.

The CDR3 DNA is TGTGCCAGCAGCCCCGGACAGGGAGACAATGAGCAGTTCTTC. This codes for CASSPGQGDNEQFF. The chain has TRBV6-4 and TRBJ2-1, with 8 bases aligning to TRBD1. There are 14 residues in the CDR3. The germline V gene has CDR1 MRHNA and CDR2 SNTAGT. With V trimmed by 6 bases and J by 5 bases, 6 bases remained unmatched.

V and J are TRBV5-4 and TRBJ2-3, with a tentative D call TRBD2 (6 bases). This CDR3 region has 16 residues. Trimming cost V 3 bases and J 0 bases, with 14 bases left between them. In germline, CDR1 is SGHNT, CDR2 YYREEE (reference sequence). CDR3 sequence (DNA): TGTGCCAGCAGCTCGGGCCGCGCGGGGAGCACAGATACGCAGTATTTT. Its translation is CASSSGRAGSTDTQYF.

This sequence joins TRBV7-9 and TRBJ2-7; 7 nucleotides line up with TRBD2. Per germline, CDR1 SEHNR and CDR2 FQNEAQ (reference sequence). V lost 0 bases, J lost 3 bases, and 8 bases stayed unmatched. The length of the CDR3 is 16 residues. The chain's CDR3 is CASSLALGTTDYEQYF. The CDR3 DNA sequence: TGTGCCAGCAGCTTAGCGCTAGGGACTACAGACTACGAGCAGTACTTC.

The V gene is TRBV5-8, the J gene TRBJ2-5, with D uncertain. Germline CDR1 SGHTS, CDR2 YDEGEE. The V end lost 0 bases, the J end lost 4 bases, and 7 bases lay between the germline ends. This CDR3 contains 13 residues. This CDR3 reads CASSLERVETQYF. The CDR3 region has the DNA TGTGCCAGCAGCTTGGAACGGGTAGAGACCCAGTACTTC.